This T cell receptor beta chain was sequenced for a study of brain T cells in children with intractable seizures. Germline V gene lookup returns CDR1 SGHKS and CDR2 YYEKEE (reference sequence). The V and J ends lost 0 bases and 0 bases respectively, with 12 bases between them. This CDR3 has 16 amino acids. Profiling relied on immunoSEQ multiplex PCR, and the TCRdb table lists in-frame clones only, not all of them. Of fewer than 85,000 clones in the sample, under 95% were seen once. Study-level points and caveats: Viral specificity was inferred only from CDR3 similarity; HCMV serostatus was unknown.

About this clone: Its antigen is as yet unknown.

The source of this sequence is a boy in the first two years of life with tuberous sclerosis and intractable seizures. This sample comprised peripheral blood, obtained at surgery. V gene TRBV5-5 combines with J gene TRBJ1-1; weak D call: TRBD1 (6 bases). CDR3 sequence: CASSLVGQTMNTEAFF. In nucleotides, the CDR3 is TGTGCCAGCAGCTTGGTCGGACAGACCATGAACACTGAAGCTTTCTTT.